This TCR beta chain was sequenced during a study of T cells in Graves' hyperthyroidism and ophthalmopathy. TCR beta CDR3 sequences were amplified from RNA transcripts. In the first-round RT-PCR of the TCR CDR3, the HTBI primer set was used. Via MiXCR, TCRdb re-called the multiplex PCR reads, giving one row per CDR3 protein. The table shows some 350,000 distinct CDR3 sequences, with over 12% occurring only once. Duration under 3 months, a NOSPECS grade of at least 4, and a Clinical Activity Score of at least 3 characterized the ophthalmopathy patients. On this clonotype: A read error may explain this, as a much larger clone is one base away.

The sequenced sample consisted of blood. The origin of this receptor is a woman in her sixties with Graves' ophthalmopathy.

The CDR3 DNA reads TGTGCCAGCTCACCAGGACAGGGGGCCGGGCAGTACTTC. Translating it yields CASSPGQGAGQYF. The V and J genes are TRBV18 and TRBJ2-7; 11 bases map to TRBD1. CDR1 and CDR2 (germline): KGHSH, LQKENI. CDR3 size: 13 residues. The V segment lost 2 bases and the J segment 9 bases; nucleotides outside the gene matches: 3.